The next 6 T cell receptor beta chains were all read from a single sample in a study of cytomegalovirus exposure and HLA in healthy donors. The primer mix had 60 Vbeta and 13 Jbeta primers. Measured with immunoSEQ multiplex PCR; TCRdb has only the in-frame clones, and not every one. This sample has 90,000 to 110,000 clones, with 65% to 90% found just once. The sequenced material came from PBMCs. These receptors all come from a woman in her twenties or thirties in good health and CMV-seronegative.

The table lists this clone with a few counts. The chain has TRBV7-2 and TRBJ2-3, with D perhaps matching TRBD2 (5 bases). This CDR3 spans 15 amino acids. Deletions cut 1 base from V and 6 bases from J, with 14 bases between. Germline loops: CDR1 SGHTA, CDR2 FQGNSA. The chain's CDR3 is CASSLGSGSADTQYF. The DNA for the CDR3 is TGTGCCAGCAGCTTAGGATCGGGATCGGCGGATACGCAGTATTTT.

V usage is TRBV4-2 and J usage is TRBJ1-3; 7 bases map to TRBD1. With 3 bases clipped from V and 4 bases from J, the junction kept 18 bases outside the gene matches. CDR3 size: 19 residues. CDR1 and CDR2 from the germline V gene are LGHNA and YNFKEQ. The CDR3 DNA is TGTGCCAGCAGCCAGGCCACACTCCTGACAGGGCGGGACGGAAACACCATATATTTT. It specifies CASSQATLLTGRDGNTIYF.

The chain has TRBV4-3 and TRBJ2-5, with TRBD2 matching over 8 bases. Trimming removed 2 bases from V and 4 bases from J; junction bases left unmatched: 0. CDR3 length: 13 amino acids. Germline CDR1 is LGHNA and CDR2 is YSLEER. The CDR3 reads CASSQLAGETQYF. The CDR3 DNA is TGCGCCAGCAGCCAACTAGCGGGAGAGACCCAGTACTTC.

The chain uses TRBV5-4 and TRBJ2-1, with 8 bases that match TRBD2. V was pared by 4 bases and J by 6 bases, with 12 bases of the junction left unmatched. Germline CDR1 reads SGHNT; CDR2 reads YYREEE (reference sequence). The CDR3 loop spans 16 amino acids. The CDR3: CASSPYSGSNPNEQFF. For the CDR3, the DNA is TGTGCCAGCAGCCCCTACAGCGGGAGCAACCCCAATGAGCAGTTCTTC.

V is TRBV5-1 and J is TRBJ1-5, with 9 bases matching TRBD1. Germline assignment: CDR1 SGHRS and CDR2 YFSETQ. The CDR3 has 15 amino acids. Trimming removed 0 bases from V and 2 bases from J; junction bases left unmatched: 0. CDR3 amino acids: CASSLGTGGNQPQHF. CDR3 DNA: TGCGCCAGCAGCTTGGGGACAGGGGGCAATCAGCCCCAGCATTTT.

This chain joins TRBV25-1 and TRBJ2-1, with D perhaps TRBD2 (6 bases). The CDR3 is made up of 15 amino acids. The V gene's germline CDR1 is MGHDK and CDR2 SYGVNS. Deletions cut 4 bases from V and 6 bases from J, with 16 bases between. This CDR3 is CASSGFGTRSNEQFF. In nucleotides, the CDR3 is TGTGCCAGCAGTGGGTTTGGGACTCGTTCCAATGAGCAGTTCTTC.